This T cell receptor (beta chain) was sequenced during a study of patients and donors after allogeneic stem cell transplantation. The CDR3 has 13 amino acids. Trimming removed 5 bases from V and 4 bases from J, with 11 bases in between. Germline CDR1 is SGHTA and CDR2 is FQGNSA. From the RT-PCR reads, TCRdb called clonotypes with MiXCR, one entry per CDR3 protein. The repertoire holds 4,000 to 5,000 distinct CDR3 sequences, with approximately 24% as singletons. The chain links TRBV7-2 to TRBJ1-1; D is perhaps TRBD1 (5 bases). Source material: blood, either unsorted or a sorted T cell fraction (not recorded which). This sequence originates from a human donor who was either an allogeneic HSCT recipient or a stem cell or donor lymphocyte infusion donor (not recorded which). It is not recorded whose cells these are; they may come from a transplant donor. CDR3 sequence: CASSTREGTEAFF. DNA for the CDR3: TGTGCCAGCAGCACCAGGGAAGGCACTGAAGCTTTCTTT.